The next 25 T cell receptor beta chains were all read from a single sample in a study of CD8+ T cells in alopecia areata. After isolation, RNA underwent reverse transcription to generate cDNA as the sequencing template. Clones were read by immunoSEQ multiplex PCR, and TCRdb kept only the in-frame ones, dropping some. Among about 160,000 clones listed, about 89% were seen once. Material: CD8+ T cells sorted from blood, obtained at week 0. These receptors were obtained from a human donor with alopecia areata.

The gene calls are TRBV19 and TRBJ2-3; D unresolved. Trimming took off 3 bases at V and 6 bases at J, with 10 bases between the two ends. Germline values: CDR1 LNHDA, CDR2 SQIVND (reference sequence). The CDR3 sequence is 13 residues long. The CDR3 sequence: CASSIGSRDTQYF. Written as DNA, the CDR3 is TGTGCCAGTAGTATCGGGTCTCGGGATACGCAGTATTTT.

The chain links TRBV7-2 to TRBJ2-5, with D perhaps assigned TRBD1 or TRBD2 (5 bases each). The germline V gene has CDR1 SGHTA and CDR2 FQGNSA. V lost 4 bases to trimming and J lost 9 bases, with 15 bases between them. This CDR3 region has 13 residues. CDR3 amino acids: CASSYWDGGAQYF. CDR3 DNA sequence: TGTGCCAGCAGCTACTGGGACGGTGGGGCCCAGTACTTC.

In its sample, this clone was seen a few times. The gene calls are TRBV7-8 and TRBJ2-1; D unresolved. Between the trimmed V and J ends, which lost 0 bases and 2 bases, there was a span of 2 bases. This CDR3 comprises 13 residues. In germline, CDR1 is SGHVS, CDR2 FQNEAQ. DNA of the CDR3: TGTGCCAGCAGCTTAGCGACCTACAATGAGCAGTTCTTC. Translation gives CASSLATYNEQFF.

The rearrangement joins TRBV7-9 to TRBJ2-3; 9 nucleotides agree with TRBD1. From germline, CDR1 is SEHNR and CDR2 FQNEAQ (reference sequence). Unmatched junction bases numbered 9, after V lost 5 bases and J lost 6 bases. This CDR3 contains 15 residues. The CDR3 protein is CASSDRDREADTQYF. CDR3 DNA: TGTGCCAGCAGCGACCGGGACAGGGAGGCGGATACGCAGTATTTT.

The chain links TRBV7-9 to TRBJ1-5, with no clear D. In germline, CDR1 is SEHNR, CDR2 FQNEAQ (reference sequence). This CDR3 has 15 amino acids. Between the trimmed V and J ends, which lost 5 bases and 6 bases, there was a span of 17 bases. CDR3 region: CASSVSREYGQPQHF. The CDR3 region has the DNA TGTGCCAGCAGCGTTTCGAGGGAATACGGTCAGCCCCAGCATTTT.

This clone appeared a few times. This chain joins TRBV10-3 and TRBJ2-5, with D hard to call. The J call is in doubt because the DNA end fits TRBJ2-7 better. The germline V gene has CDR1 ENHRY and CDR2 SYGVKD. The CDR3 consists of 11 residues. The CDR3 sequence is CAISDPVEQYF. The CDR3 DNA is TGTGCCATCAGTGATCCGGTCGAGCAGTACTTC.

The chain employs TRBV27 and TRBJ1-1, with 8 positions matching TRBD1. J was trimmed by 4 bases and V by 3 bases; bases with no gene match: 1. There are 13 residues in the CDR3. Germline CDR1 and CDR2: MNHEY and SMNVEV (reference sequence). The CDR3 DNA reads TGTGCCAGCAGTTTGGACAGGGTCACTGAAGCTTTCTTT. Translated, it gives CASSLDRVTEAFF.

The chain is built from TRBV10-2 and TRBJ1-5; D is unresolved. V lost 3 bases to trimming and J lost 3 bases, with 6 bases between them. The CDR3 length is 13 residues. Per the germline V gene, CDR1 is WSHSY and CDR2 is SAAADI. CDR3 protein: CASSDGYNQPQHF. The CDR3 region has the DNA TGCGCCAGCAGTGATGGCTACAATCAGCCCCAGCATTTT.

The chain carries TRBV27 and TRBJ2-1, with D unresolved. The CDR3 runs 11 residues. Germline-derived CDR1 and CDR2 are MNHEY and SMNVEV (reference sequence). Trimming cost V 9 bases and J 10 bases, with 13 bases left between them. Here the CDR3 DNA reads TGTGCCAGTCATATTTTAGGGGAGCAGTTCTTC. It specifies CASHILGEQFF.

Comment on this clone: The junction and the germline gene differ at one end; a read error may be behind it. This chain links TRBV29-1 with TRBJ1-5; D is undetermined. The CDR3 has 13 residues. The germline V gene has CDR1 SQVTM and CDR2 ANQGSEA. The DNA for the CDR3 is TGCAGCGCTGAATCTGGGTCCAATCAGCCCCAGCATTTT. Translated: CSAESGSNQPQHF.

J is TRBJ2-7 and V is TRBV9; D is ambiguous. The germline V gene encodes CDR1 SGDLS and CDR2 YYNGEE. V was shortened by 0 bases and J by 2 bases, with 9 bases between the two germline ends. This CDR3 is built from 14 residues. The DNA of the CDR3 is TGTGCCAGCAGCGTAGGAGACCGTACCTACGAGCAGTACTTC. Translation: CASSVGDRTYEQYF.

DNA for the CDR3: TGTGCCAGTAGTATATTTCACAGGGGGAATCAGCCCCAGCATTTT. Encoded protein: CASSIFHRGNQPQHF. The rearrangement uses TRBV19 and TRBJ1-5; 8 bases fit TRBD1. V trimming: 2 bases; J trimming: 4 bases; junction bases outside the gene matches: 4. This CDR3 is 15 amino acids long. Germline CDR1 and CDR2: LNHDA and SQIVND (reference sequence). Looking up the rest from reference TRBV19 and TRBJ1-5 gives the full variable domain: DGGITQSPKYLFRKEGQNVTLSCEQNLNHDAMYWYRQDPGQGLRLIYYSQIVNDFQKGDIAEGYSVSREKKESFPLTVTSAQKNPTAFYLCASSIFHRGNQPQHFGDGTRLSIL.

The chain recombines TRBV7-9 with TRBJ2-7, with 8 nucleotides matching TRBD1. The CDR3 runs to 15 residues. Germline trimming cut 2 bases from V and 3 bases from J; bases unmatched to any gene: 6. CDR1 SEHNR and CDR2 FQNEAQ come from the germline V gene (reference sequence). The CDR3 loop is CASSLSTGDYYEQYF. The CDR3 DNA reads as TGTGCCAGCAGCTTATCGACAGGGGATTACTACGAGCAGTACTTC.

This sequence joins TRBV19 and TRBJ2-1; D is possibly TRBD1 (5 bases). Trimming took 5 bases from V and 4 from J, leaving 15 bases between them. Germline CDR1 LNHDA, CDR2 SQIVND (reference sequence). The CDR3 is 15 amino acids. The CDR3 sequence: CASSAPETAYNEQFF. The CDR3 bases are TGTGCCAGTAGTGCGCCGGAGACAGCTTACAATGAGCAGTTCTTC.

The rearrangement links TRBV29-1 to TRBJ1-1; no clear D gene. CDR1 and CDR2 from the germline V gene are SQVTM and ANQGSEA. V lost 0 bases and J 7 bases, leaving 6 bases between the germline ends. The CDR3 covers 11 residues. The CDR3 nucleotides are TGCAGCGTTGAAGAGGTCGTTGAAGCTTTCTTT. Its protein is CSVEEVVEAFF.

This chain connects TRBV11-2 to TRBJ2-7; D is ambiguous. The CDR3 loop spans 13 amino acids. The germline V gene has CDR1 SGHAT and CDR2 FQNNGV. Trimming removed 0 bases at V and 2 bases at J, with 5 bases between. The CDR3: CASSLEATYEQYF. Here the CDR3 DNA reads TGTGCCAGCAGCTTAGAGGCAACCTACGAGCAGTACTTC.

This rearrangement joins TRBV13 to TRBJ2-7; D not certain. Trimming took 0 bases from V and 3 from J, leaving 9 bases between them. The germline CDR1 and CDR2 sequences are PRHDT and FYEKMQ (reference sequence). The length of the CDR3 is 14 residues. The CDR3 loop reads CASSLGDLGYEQYF. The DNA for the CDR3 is TGTGCCAGCAGCTTAGGGGACCTTGGCTACGAGCAGTACTTC.

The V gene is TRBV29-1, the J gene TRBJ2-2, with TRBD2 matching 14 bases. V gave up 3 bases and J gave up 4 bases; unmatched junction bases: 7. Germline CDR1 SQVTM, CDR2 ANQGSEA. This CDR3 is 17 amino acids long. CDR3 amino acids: CSVETGLAGAGTGELFF. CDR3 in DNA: TGCAGCGTTGAGACGGGACTAGCGGGAGCTGGCACCGGGGAGCTGTTTTTT.

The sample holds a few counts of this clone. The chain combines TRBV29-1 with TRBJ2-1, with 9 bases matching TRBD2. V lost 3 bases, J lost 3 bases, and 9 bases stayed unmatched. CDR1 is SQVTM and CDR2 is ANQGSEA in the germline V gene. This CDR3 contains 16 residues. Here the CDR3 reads CSVESSGTVDYNEQFF. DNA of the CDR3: TGCAGCGTTGAGTCTAGCGGGACAGTGGACTACAATGAGCAGTTCTTC.

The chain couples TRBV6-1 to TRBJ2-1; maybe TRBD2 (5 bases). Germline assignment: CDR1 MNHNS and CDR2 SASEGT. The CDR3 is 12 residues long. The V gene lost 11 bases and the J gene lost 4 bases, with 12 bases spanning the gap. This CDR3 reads CAGGPGYNEQFF. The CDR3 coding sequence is TGTGCCGGCGGGCCCGGGTACAATGAGCAGTTCTTC.

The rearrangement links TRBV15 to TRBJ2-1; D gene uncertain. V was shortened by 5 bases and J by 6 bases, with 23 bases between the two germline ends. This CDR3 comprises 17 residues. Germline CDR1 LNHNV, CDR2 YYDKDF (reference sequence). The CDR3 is CATSRPRFDLLPNEQFF. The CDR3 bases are TGTGCCACCAGCCGACCACGATTCGATCTCCTCCCCAATGAGCAGTTCTTC.

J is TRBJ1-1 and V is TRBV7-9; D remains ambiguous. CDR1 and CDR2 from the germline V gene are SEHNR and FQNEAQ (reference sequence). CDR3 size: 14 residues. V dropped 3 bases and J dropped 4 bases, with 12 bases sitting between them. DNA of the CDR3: TGTGCCAGCAGCTTGGCGTGGGGTGGCACTGAAGCTTTCTTT. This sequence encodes CASSLAWGGTEAFF.

The CDR3 DNA follows: TGTGCCAGCAGCTTATGGGGATCCTCGGATACGCAGTATTTT. This codes for CASSLWGSSDTQYF. The chain joins TRBV5-4 to TRBJ2-3; no definite D call. Looked up from germline, CDR1 is SGHNT and CDR2 is YYREEE (reference sequence). Trimming shortened V by 2 bases and J by 6 bases, and 13 bases separated the two germline ends. This CDR3 region has 14 residues.

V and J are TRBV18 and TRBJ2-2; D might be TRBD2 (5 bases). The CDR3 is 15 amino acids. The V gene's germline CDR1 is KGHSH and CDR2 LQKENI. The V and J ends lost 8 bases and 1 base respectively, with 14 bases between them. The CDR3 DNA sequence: TGTGCCAGCCCATCCCCGGGGATGAACACCGGGGAGCTGTTTTTT. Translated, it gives CASPSPGMNTGELFF.

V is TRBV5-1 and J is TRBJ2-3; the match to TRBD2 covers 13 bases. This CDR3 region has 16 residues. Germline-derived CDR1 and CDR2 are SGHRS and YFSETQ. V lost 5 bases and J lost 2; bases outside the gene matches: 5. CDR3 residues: CASRSTSGGATDTQYF. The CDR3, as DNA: TGCGCCAGCAGATCTACTAGCGGGGGGGCCACAGATACGCAGTATTTT.